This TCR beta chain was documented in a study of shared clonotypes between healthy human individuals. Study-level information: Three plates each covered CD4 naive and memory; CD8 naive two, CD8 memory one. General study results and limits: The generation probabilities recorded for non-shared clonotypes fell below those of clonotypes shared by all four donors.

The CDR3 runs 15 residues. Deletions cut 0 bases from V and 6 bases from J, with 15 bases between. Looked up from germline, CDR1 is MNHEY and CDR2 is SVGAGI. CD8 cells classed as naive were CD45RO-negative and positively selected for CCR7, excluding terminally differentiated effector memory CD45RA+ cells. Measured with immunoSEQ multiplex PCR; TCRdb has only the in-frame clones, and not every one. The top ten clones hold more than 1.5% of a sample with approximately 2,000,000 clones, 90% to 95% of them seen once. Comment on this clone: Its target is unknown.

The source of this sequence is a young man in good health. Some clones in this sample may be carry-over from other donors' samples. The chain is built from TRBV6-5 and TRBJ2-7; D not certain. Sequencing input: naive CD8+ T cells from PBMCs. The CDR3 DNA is TGTGCCAGCAGTTACTCGAACGGCGCGAACTCCGAGCAGTACTTC. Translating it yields CASSYSNGANSEQYF.